The source of this T cell receptor beta chain is a study of blood T cell repertoires in COVID-19. V gave up 6 bases and J gave up 8 bases, with 13 bases separating them. Germline V lookup: CDR1 LGHDT, CDR2 YNNKEL (reference sequence). This CDR3 spans 13 amino acids. Some clones are missing from TCRdb's copy, which holds only in-frame ones; the method was immunoSEQ multiplex PCR. The sample lists approximately 100,000 clones; about 91% were seen once. Input material: peripheral blood. The receptor's source is a man aged 50 or older with acute or convalescent COVID-19. The chain recombines TRBV3-1 (or the pseudogene TRBV3-2) with TRBJ1-4; D possibly corresponds to TRBD1 (5 bases). CDR3 coding DNA: TGTGCCAGCAGATCGGGGGTAGAAGAAAAACTGTTTTTT. It is translated as CASRSGVEEKLFF.